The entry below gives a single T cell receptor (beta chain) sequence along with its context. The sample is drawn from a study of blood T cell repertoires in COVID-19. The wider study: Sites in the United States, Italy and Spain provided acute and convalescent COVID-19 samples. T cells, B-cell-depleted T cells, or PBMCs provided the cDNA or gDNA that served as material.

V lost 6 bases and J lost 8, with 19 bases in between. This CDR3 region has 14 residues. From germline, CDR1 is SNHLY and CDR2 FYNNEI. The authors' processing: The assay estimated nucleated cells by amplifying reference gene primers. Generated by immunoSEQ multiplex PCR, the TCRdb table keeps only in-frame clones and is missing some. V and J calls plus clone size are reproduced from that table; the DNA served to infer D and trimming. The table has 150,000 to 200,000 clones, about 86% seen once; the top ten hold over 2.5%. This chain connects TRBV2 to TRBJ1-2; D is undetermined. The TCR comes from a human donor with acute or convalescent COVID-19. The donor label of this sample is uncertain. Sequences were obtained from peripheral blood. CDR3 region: CASSSNMEAGGYTF. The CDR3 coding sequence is TGTGCCAGCAGCTCAAACATGGAGGCTGGCGGCTACACCTTC.